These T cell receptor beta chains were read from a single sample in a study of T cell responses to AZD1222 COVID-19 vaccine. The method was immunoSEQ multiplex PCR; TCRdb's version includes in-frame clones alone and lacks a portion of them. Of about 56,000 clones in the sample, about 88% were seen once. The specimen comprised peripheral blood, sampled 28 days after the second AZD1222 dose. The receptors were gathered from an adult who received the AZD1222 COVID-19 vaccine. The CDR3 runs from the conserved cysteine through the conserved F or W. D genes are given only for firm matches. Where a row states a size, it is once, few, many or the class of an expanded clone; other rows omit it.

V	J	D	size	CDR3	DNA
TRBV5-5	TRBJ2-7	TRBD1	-	CASSDPGQAYEQYF	TGTGCCAGCAGCGATCCGGGACAGGCGTACGAGCAGTACTTC
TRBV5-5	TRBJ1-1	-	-	CASSGGTVNTEAFF	TGTGCCAGCAGCGGAGGGACGGTAAACACTGAAGCTTTCTTT
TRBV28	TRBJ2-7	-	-	CASSTQMGVSYEQYF	TGTGCCAGCAGCACACAAATGGGGGTCTCCTACGAGCAGTACTTC
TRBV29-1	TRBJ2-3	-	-	CSVAHGPVADTQYF	TGCAGCGTGGCCCACGGGCCAGTTGCAGATACGCAGTATTTT
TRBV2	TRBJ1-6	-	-	CASSGSSVSPLHF	TGTGCCAGCAGTGGGTCCTCGGTATCACCCCTCCACTTT
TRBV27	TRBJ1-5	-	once	CASSGWGGSNQPQHF	TGTGCCAGCAGTGGCTGGGGGGGGAGTAATCAGCCCCAGCATTTT
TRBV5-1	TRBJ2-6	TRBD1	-	CASSLGTGSAGANVLTF	TGCGCCAGCAGCTTGGGGACAGGGAGCGCTGGGGCCAACGTCCTGACTTTC
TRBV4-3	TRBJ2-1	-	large	CASSQDRGVYNEQFF	TGCGCCAGCAGCCAAGATAGGGGGGTCTACAATGAGCAGTTCTTC
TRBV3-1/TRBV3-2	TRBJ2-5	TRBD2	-	CASSRLAGEGETQYF	TGTGCCAGCAGCCGACTAGCGGGGGAAGGGGAGACCCAGTACTTC
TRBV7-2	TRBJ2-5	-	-	CASSWLETQYF	TGTGCCAGCAGTTGGCTAGAGACCCAGTACTTC
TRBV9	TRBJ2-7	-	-	CASSAFPGITYEQYF	TGTGCCAGCAGCGCCTTCCCGGGGATAACCTACGAGCAGTACTTC
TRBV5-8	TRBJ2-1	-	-	CASSDGYNEQFF	TGTGCCAGCAGCGACGGGTACAATGAGCAGTTCTTC
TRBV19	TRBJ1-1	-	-	CASSMGLGGEAFF	TGTGCCAGTAGTATGGGTCTGGGCGGTGAAGCTTTCTTT
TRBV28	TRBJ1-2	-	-	CASSSLTGYGYTF	TGTGCCAGCAGCTCCCTGACAGGCTATGGCTACACCTTC
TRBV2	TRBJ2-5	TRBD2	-	CASRPRQREGETQYF	TGTGCCAGCAGACCCCGCCAGCGGGAGGGTGAGACCCAGTACTTC
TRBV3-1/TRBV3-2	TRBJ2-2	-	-	CASSQQGSGELFF	TGTGCCAGCAGCCAGCAGGGGTCCGGGGAGCTGTTTTTT
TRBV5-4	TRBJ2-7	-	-	CASSLGGQYEQYF	TGTGCCAGCAGCTTAGGCGGACAATACGAGCAGTACTTC
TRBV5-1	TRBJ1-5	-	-	CASSRDTNQPQHF	TGCGCCAGCAGCAGGGACACCAATCAGCCCCAGCATTTT
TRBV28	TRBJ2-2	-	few	CASSGGLGSVGELFF	TGTGCCAGCAGCGGCGGGTTGGGTTCAGTCGGGGAGCTGTTTTTT
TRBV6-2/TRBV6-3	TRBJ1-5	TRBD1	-	CASSHRDRGQPQHF	TGTGCCAGCAGTCACCGGGACAGAGGTCAGCCCCAGCATTTT
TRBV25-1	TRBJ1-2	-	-	CASSEPGSLYNYGYTF	TGTGCCAGCAGTGAACCGGGCAGCCTTTACAACTATGGCTACACCTTC
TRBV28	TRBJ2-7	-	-	CAGRDPNDYEQYF	TGTGCCGGACGAGATCCCAACGACTACGAGCAGTACTTC
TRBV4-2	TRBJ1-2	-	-	CASSQDPQYGYTF	TGTGCCAGCAGCCAAGATCCGCAGTATGGCTACACCTTC
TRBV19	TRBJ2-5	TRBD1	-	CASSEHRGRETQYF	TGTGCCAGTAGCGAGCACAGGGGGCGGGAGACCCAGTACTTC
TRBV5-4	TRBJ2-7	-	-	CASSLGIGGQRTYEQYF	TGTGCCAGCAGCTTGGGAATAGGTGGGCAAAGGACCTACGAGCAGTACTTC
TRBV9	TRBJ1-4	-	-	CASSPGDTLNEKLFF	TGTGCCAGCAGCCCAGGGGACACCCTTAATGAAAAACTGTTTTTT
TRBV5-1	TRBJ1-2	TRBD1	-	CASSTTGGAYGYTF	TGCGCCAGCAGCACAACAGGGGGCGCTTATGGCTACACCTTC
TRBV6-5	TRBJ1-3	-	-	CASRRQAGNTIYF	TGTGCCAGCAGGCGACAGGCTGGAAACACCATATATTTT
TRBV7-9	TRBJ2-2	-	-	CASSLPGNTGELFF	TGTGCCAGCAGCTTGCCAGGGAACACCGGGGAGCTGTTTTTT
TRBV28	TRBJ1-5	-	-	CASSFSGQPQHF	TGTGCCAGCAGTTTTTCCGGTCAGCCCCAGCATTTT
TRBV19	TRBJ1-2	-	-	CASSLGTLRYGYTF	TGTGCCAGTAGTCTGGGCACCCTTAGGTATGGCTACACCTTC
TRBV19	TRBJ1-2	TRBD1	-	CASSGGGSTPNYGYTF	TGTGCCAGTAGTGGAGGGGGCTCGACTCCTAACTATGGCTACACCTTC
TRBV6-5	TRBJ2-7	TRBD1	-	CASSVQGTVHEQYF	TGTGCCAGCAGCGTACAAGGGACAGTCCACGAGCAGTACTTC
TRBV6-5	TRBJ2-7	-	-	CASSYLSATYEQYF	TGTGCCAGCAGTTACCTTTCAGCAACCTACGAGCAGTACTTC
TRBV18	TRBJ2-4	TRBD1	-	CASSPTGAWDIQYF	TGTGCCAGCTCACCGACAGGGGCTTGGGACATTCAGTACTTC
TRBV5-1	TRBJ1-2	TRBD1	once	CASSLDGQGYGYTF	TGCGCCAGCAGCCTCGACGGACAGGGCTATGGCTACACCTTC
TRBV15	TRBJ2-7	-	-	CATSRAPGRGEEQYF	TGTGCCACCAGCAGAGCCCCGGGTAGGGGCGAGGAGCAGTACTTC
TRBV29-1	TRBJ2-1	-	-	CSVGGQSSYNEQFF	TGCAGCGTTGGAGGACAGAGCTCCTACAATGAGCAGTTCTTC
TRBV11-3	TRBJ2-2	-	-	CASSLVAGAGELFF	TGTGCCAGCAGCTTAGTCGCAGGGGCCGGGGAGCTGTTTTTT
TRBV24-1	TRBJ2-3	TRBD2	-	CATSDHGLASTDTQYF	TGTGCCACCAGTGACCACGGACTAGCGAGCACAGATACGCAGTATTTT
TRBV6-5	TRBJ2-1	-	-	CASRNPGNSNEQFF	TGTGCCAGCCGAAACCCCGGGAACAGCAATGAGCAGTTCTTC
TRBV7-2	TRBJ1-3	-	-	CASSLAGPSGNTIYF	TGTGCCAGCAGCTTAGCGGGACCCTCCGGAAACACCATATATTTT
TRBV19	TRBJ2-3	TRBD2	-	CASSMASGGTDTQYF	TGTGCCAGTAGTATGGCTAGCGGGGGCACAGATACGCAGTATTTT
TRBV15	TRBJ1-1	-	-	CATSIQVNTEAFF	TGTGCCACCAGCATACAAGTGAACACTGAAGCTTTCTTT
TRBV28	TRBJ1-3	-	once	CASSPTGSSGNTIYF	TGTGCCAGCAGTCCGACGGGTAGCTCTGGAAACACCATATATTTT
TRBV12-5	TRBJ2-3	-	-	CASGLVRDRGTGFPTTDTQYF	TGTGCTAGTGGTTTGGTAAGGGACAGAGGGACTGGCTTCCCTACCACAGATACGCAGTATTTT
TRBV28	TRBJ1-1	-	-	CASTTVNTEAFF	TGTGCCAGCACGACAGTGAACACTGAAGCTTTCTTT
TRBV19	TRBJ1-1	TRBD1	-	CASSLDRAPEAFF	TGTGCCAGTAGTCTTGACAGGGCCCCTGAAGCTTTCTTT
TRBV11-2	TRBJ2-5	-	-	CASSVGDKETQYF	TGTGCCAGCAGCGTCGGGGATAAAGAGACCCAGTACTTC
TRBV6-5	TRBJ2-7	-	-	CASSIASYEQYF	TGTGCCAGCAGCATAGCGAGCTACGAGCAGTACTTC
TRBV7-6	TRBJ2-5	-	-	CASSPGYQETQYF	TGTGCCAGCAGCCCCGGATACCAAGAGACCCAGTACTTC
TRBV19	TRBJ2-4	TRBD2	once	CASLGGEQRNIQYF	TGTGCCAGCCTCGGGGGGGAGCAAAGAAACATTCAGTACTTC
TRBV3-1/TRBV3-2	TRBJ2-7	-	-	CASSPRGSLHEQYF	TGTGCCAGCAGCCCCCGGGGCAGCCTTCACGAGCAGTACTTC
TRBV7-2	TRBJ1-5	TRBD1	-	CASSPQGAGNNQPQHF	TGTGCCAGCAGCCCCCAGGGGGCGGGAAACAATCAGCCCCAGCATTTT
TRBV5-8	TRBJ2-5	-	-	CASSLGAGTQETQYF	TGTGCCAGCAGCTTGGGTGCAGGTACCCAAGAGACCCAGTACTTC
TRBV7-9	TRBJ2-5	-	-	CASSGTSGAPETQYF	TGTGCCAGCAGCGGAACCTCAGGGGCTCCAGAGACCCAGTACTTC
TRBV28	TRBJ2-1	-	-	CATRGLTYNEQFF	TGTGCTACGCGGGGGCTGACCTACAATGAGCAGTTCTTC